The rows below give T cell receptor beta chains drawn from one sample of a study of T cell responses to AZD1222 COVID-19 vaccine. The method was immunoSEQ multiplex PCR; TCRdb's version includes in-frame clones alone and lacks a portion of them. The profile shows approximately 170,000 clones, 75% to 95% of them singletons. Sequences were derived from peripheral blood, sampled on day 0 of AZD1222 vaccination. The receptors shown here come from an adult in good health. Each CDR3 is given with its conserved first and last residue. A D gene is named only where the DNA matches it firmly. A row's size may be missing; if present it is once, few, many or a size class.

TRBV5-1	TRBD2	TRBJ2-1	-	TGCGCCAGCAGCGGGGTCTATGACGGGAGGGCGTACAATGAGCAGTTCTTC	CASSGVYDGRAYNEQFF
TRBV19	-	TRBJ2-7	once	TGTGCCAGTAGTATTGAGACAGGAAGAGTGTACGAGCAGTACTTC	CASSIETGRVYEQYF
TRBV6-2/TRBV6-3	TRBD2	TRBJ2-7	-	TGTGCCAGCAGTGTGTTGGGACTAGCGGACCCCTACGAGCAGTACTTC	CASSVLGLADPYEQYF
TRBV3-1/TRBV3-2	-	TRBJ2-3	-	TGTGCCAGCAGCTCCTCGGAGGAAGATACGCAGTATTTT	CASSSSEEDTQYF
TRBV15	-	TRBJ2-5	-	TGTGCCACCAGCAGACCGAGACAGGGAGGACGGCAAGAGACCCAGTACTTC	CATSRPRQGGRQETQYF
TRBV11-2	TRBD2	TRBJ2-3	-	TGTGCCAGCAGCTTCGGACTAGCGGTGGTAGATACGCAGTATTTT	CASSFGLAVVDTQYF
TRBV6-2/TRBV6-3	-	TRBJ1-1	-	TGTGCCAGCAGTTACCCTCACGCTAACACTGAAGCTTTCTTT	CASSYPHANTEAFF
TRBV19	TRBD2	TRBJ2-4	-	TGTGCCAGTAAGGTGGACGGGAGGGGAAACATTCAGTACTTC	CASKVDGRGNIQYF
TRBV15	-	TRBJ2-7	-	TGTGCCACCAGCAGAGTGGGTTCTAGCGTCAACGAGCAGTACTTC	CATSRVGSSVNEQYF
TRBV7-8	TRBD2	TRBJ2-3	-	TGTGCCAGCAGCTCGAGACTAGCGGGAGCGGATACGCAGTATTTT	CASSSRLAGADTQYF
TRBV2	TRBD1	TRBJ1-2	-	TGTGCCAGCACAAGACAGGGTACGAACTATGGCTACACCTTC	CASTRQGTNYGYTF
TRBV11-3	-	TRBJ1-1	-	TGTGCCAGCAGCTTAAGCCAGGAGGGAGCTTTCTTT	CASSLSQEGAFF
TRBV24-1	-	TRBJ1-5	-	TGTGCCACCGGAGGGACACTGGCCCAGCCCCAGCATTTT	CATGGTLAQPQHF
TRBV11-3	-	TRBJ2-5	-	TGTGCCAGCAGCTTATCAACCGGGAGCCGTGAGACCCAGTACTTC	CASSLSTGSRETQYF
TRBV5-5	-	TRBJ1-5	-	TGTGCCAGCAGCTTGGTTGTGCAGGGCGTAGGGCCCCAGCATTTT	CASSLVVQGVGPQHF
TRBV24-1	-	TRBJ2-3	-	TGTGCCACCAGTCAAACCGGGACTAGCACAGATACGCAGTATTTT	CATSQTGTSTDTQYF
TRBV27	-	TRBJ1-2	-	TGTGCCAGCAGTTTAGATCGGCGCTATGGCTACACCTTC	CASSLDRRYGYTF
TRBV3-1/TRBV3-2	-	TRBJ1-5	-	TGTGCCAGCAGCCAAGCATACAGTTCTTTCAATCAGCCCCAGCATTTT	CASSQAYSSFNQPQHF
TRBV6-6	TRBD1	TRBJ2-4	-	TGTGCCAGCAGTTACTCGACTGGACAGGGAAACATTCAGTACTTC	CASSYSTGQGNIQYF
TRBV24-1	-	TRBJ1-5	once	TGTGCCACCAGTGATTTCACCGGGACCGCGGAACAGCCCCAGCATTTT	CATSDFTGTAEQPQHF
TRBV28	TRBD2	TRBJ2-3	-	TGTGCCAGCAGTCAACTAGCGGGAGGTGGAGATACGCAGTATTTT	CASSQLAGGGDTQYF
TRBV27	TRBD2	TRBJ2-4	-	TGTGCCAGCAGTTTTCAGCGGGAGGGAAACATTCAGTACTTC	CASSFQREGNIQYF
TRBV9	TRBD1	TRBJ1-2	-	TGTGCCAGCAGGGAGACAGGGGGCGATGGCTACACCTTC	CASRETGGDGYTF
TRBV6-5	TRBD1	TRBJ1-1	-	TGTGCCAGCAGCCCCTACAGGGGGTCGGGCACTGAAGCTTTCTTT	CASSPYRGSGTEAFF
TRBV7-3	-	TRBJ1-1	-	TGTGCCAGCAGCTTAACGGGACCGAACACTGAAGCTTTCTTT	CASSLTGPNTEAFF
TRBV7-6	TRBD2	TRBJ2-1	-	TGTGCCAGCAGCTTAGCGGTAGCGGGAGCTGTGGTAGCCTACAATGAGCAGTTCTTC	CASSLAVAGAVVAYNEQFF
TRBV7-9	TRBD1	TRBJ1-1	-	TGTGCCAGCAGTTCCAGACAGGGGGGATCGGGGACTGAAGCTTTCTTT	CASSSRQGGSGTEAFF
TRBV18	TRBD1	TRBJ2-7	-	TGTGCCAGCTCACCACAGAGGGCAGGGGGCGATTACGAGCAGTACTTC	CASSPQRAGGDYEQYF
TRBV5-1	-	TRBJ2-1	-	TGCGCCAGCAGCTTGGTGGCGGTCGCTCGGGCTTACAATGAGCAGTTCTTC	CASSLVAVARAYNEQFF
TRBV19	TRBD2	TRBJ2-3	-	TGTGCCAGCCGAGCGGGAGAAGGGCTAGATACGCAGTATTTT	CASRAGEGLDTQYF
TRBV10-3	TRBD2	TRBJ2-1	-	TGTGCCATCAGTGTGACTAGCGGGAATGAGCAGTTCTTC	CAISVTSGNEQFF
TRBV11-2	-	TRBJ1-2	-	TGTGCCAGCAGCTTAGGGTCCGGGGAGAACTATGGCTACACCTTC	CASSLGSGENYGYTF